These T cell receptor beta chains were read from a single sample in a study of CD8 T cells in ankylosing spondylitis. TCRdb itself ran the 5' RACE reads through MiXCR, one entry per CDR3 protein. Seen here are 150,000 or so distinct CDR3 sequences, 30% to 35% observed once, and the top ten hold approximately 5.9%. The source material was synovial fluid, either unsorted or a sorted T cell fraction (not recorded which). These receptors came from a male donor with ankylosing spondylitis. The CDR3 runs from the conserved cysteine through the conserved F or W. The D gene is left open where the match is weak. Clone size appears in some rows only: once, few, many, or a class for an expanded clone.

TRBV7-2	TRBJ1-3	.	many	CASSDSVGAGNTIYF	TGTGCCAGCAGCGACAGCGTGGGGGCTGGAAACACCATATATTTT
TRBV20-1	TRBJ2-7	.	many	CSARRPLGGNYEQYF	TGCAGTGCTAGACGACCCCTCGGGGGAAACTACGAGCAGTACTTC
TRBV11-1	TRBJ2-7	TRBD2	.	CASSLVPPGSGRGSYEQYF	TGTGCCAGCAGCTTAGTACCCCCGGGCAGCGGGAGGGGCTCCTACGAGCAGTACTTC
TRBV7-9	TRBJ2-2	.	.	CASSPERANTGELFF	TGTGCCAGCAGCCCAGAGCGGGCGAACACCGGGGAGCTGTTTTTT
TRBV25-1	TRBJ2-7	TRBD1	.	CASSDLIKDRERQYF	TGTGCCAGCAGTGACCTCATCAAAGACAGGGAGAGGCAGTACTTC
TRBV12-3/TRBV12-4	TRBJ2-1	.	few	CASSGYSRSSSSYNEQFF	TGTGCCAGCAGCGGTTACTCCCGGAGTAGCAGCTCCTACAATGAGCAGTTCTTC
TRBV11-3	TRBJ2-2	.	few	CASSLVRLGELFF	TGTGCCAGCAGCTTAGTTCGACTCGGGGAGCTGTTTTTT
TRBV21-1	TRBJ2-7	.	.	CTSWTRAPISYEQYF	TGCACATCCTGGACCCGGGCGCCCATCTCCTACGAGCAGTACTTC
TRBV2	TRBJ2-5	.	few	CASSIHPGGGETQYF	TGTGCCAGCAGCATTCACCCGGGGGGCGGAGAGACCCAGTACTTC
TRBV5-1	TRBJ2-2	.	.	CASSLVGGPGELFF	TGCGCCAGCAGCTTGGTTGGCGGGCCCGGGGAGCTGTTTTTT
TRBV5-1	TRBJ2-2	.	many	CASSLPNTGELFF	TGCGCCAGCAGCTTGCCGAACACCGGGGAGCTGTTTTTT
TRBV28	TRBJ1-1	.	many	CASSRGGKYTEAFF	TGTGCCAGCAGCCGAGGAGGGAAGTACACTGAAGCTTTCTTT
TRBV5-1	TRBJ2-2	.	.	CASSLSGLNTGELFF	TGCGCCAGCAGCTTATCAGGGTTGAACACCGGGGAGCTGTTTTTT
TRBV11-2	TRBJ2-5	TRBD2	.	CASSLARSLAGVETQYF	TGTGCCAGCAGCTTAGCACGCTCTTTAGCGGGAGTAGAGACCCAGTACTTC
TRBV10-3	TRBJ1-2	TRBD1	once	CAITPDRGYGYTF	TGTGCCATCACCCCGGACAGGGGCTATGGCTACACCTTC
TRBV7-3	TRBJ2-5	TRBD2	.	CASSLTSGGLETQYF	TGTGCCAGCAGCTTAACTAGCGGGGGTTTGGAGACCCAGTACTTC
TRBV2	TRBJ1-2	TRBD1	.	CASRGGQFRNYGYTF	TGTGCCAGCAGAGGGGGACAGTTTCGAAACTATGGCTACACCTTC
TRBV20-1	TRBJ1-2	.	.	CSARGENRYGYTF	TGCAGTGCTAGAGGGGAGAACCGCTATGGCTACACCTTC
TRBV4-2	TRBJ2-5	TRBD2	.	CASSQRRTSEETQYF	TGTGCCAGCAGCCAACGACGGACTAGCGAAGAGACCCAGTACTTC
TRBV18	TRBJ2-7	TRBD2	.	CASSPGGDRSYEQYF	TGTGCCAGCTCACCCGGGGGGGACCGCTCCTACGAGCAGTACTTC
TRBV7-2	TRBJ2-5	.	large	CASSLMRQETQYF	TGTGCCAGCAGCTTAATGCGTCAAGAGACCCAGTACTTC
TRBV10-3	TRBJ2-7	.	few	CAISDIFEQYF	TGTGCCATCAGTGATATCTTTGAGCAGTACTTC
TRBV24-1	TRBJ2-1	.	many	CATSDPTRVEQFF	TGTGCCACCAGTGATCCGACTAGGGTTGAGCAGTTCTTC
TRBV12-3/TRBV12-4	TRBJ2-7	TRBD1	few	CASSLDPRDRRSYEQYF	TGTGCCAGCAGTTTAGACCCACGGGACAGGAGATCCTACGAGCAGTACTTC
TRBV11-2	TRBJ2-7	TRBD2	many	CASRPLALAASYEQYF	TGTGCCAGCAGACCACTGGCACTAGCGGCATCCTACGAGCAGTACTTC
TRBV6-2/TRBV6-3	TRBJ2-7	.	many	CASSHSYEQYF	TGTGCCAGCAGTCACTCCTACGAGCAGTACTTC
TRBV2	TRBJ1-3	.	many	CASSPGRAASGNTIYF	TGTGCCAGCAGCCCCGGTAGGGCGGCCAGTGGAAACACCATATATTTT
TRBV7-2	TRBJ1-1	.	.	CASSLTGRAEAFF	TGTGCCAGCAGCTTAACGGGGCGGGCTGAAGCTTTCTTT
TRBV9	TRBJ1-3	.	.	CASSVAQSFGTIYF	TGTGCCAGCAGCGTAGCCCAGTCCTTTGGCACCATATATTTT
TRBV27	TRBJ2-7	.	.	CASSLKGSLYEQYF	TGTGCCAGCAGTCTCAAGGGGTCCCTTTACGAGCAGTACTTC
TRBV7-8	TRBJ1-3	.	many	CASSPHLNTIYF	TGTGCCAGCAGCCCTCACTTAAACACCATATATTTT